These T cell receptor beta chains were read from a single sample in a study of cytomegalovirus exposure and HLA in healthy donors. Assay: immunoSEQ multiplex PCR; the TCRdb copy retains only in-frame clones and omits some. There are 150,000 to 200,000 clones in the sample; 80% to 90% occur only once, and around 5% lies in the top ten. Sequencing was done on a sample of PBMCs. The receptors derive from a girl under 18 in good health and CMV-seropositive. Each CDR3 is given with its conserved first and last residue. A D gene is named only where the DNA matches it firmly. The listing skips clone size in some rows; elsewhere it reads once, few, many or a size class.

size: .
D: .
J: TRBJ1-1
V: TRBV10-3
CDR3: CAISETTGKDTEAFF

size: .
D: TRBD1
J: TRBJ1-1
V: TRBV7-7
CDR3: CASSLWDPGQGLTEAFF

size: .
D: TRBD1
J: TRBJ1-1
V: TRBV7-3
CDR3: CASSFVQGGEAFF

size: .
D: .
J: TRBJ1-2
V: TRBV6-5
CDR3: CASRKLGGYGYTF

size: once
D: TRBD2
J: TRBJ2-7
V: TRBV7-9
CDR3: CASSSTSGGLEQYF

size: .
D: .
J: TRBJ1-3
V: TRBV29-1
CDR3: CSVRPGSGNTIYF

size: .
D: .
J: TRBJ2-2
V: TRBV7-9
CDR3: CASSPRDSNTGELFF

size: .
D: .
J: TRBJ1-4
V: TRBV5-5
CDR3: CASSLENNGATNEKLFF

size: .
D: .
J: TRBJ2-3
V: TRBV7-9
CDR3: CASSFVVGREFPDTQYF

size: .
D: .
J: TRBJ1-3
V: TRBV6-6
CDR3: CASSSSDFSGNTIYF

size: .
D: .
J: TRBJ1-2
V: TRBV6-5
CDR3: CATLLNRDNYGYTF

size: .
D: .
J: TRBJ2-3
V: TRBV2
CDR3: CASSLGGGGTDTQYF

size: .
D: TRBD2
J: TRBJ2-7
V: TRBV5-1
CDR3: CASSLESSGRGEQYF

size: .
D: TRBD1
J: TRBJ1-5
V: TRBV6-1
CDR3: CASGQGNQPQHF

size: few
D: .
J: TRBJ2-3
V: TRBV7-6
CDR3: CASSPERGGQDTQYF

size: .
D: TRBD1
J: TRBJ2-7
V: TRBV7-8
CDR3: CASSTGVSYEQYF

size: .
D: TRBD2
J: TRBJ2-7
V: TRBV4-1
CDR3: CASSQARTSGGSYEQYF

size: .
D: .
J: TRBJ1-3
V: TRBV19
CDR3: CASSISTPSSGNTIYF

size: once
D: .
J: TRBJ1-2
V: TRBV5-1
CDR3: CASSLLEGAGYGYTF

size: once
D: .
J: TRBJ2-1
V: TRBV19
CDR3: CATSGESGYNEQFF

size: .
D: .
J: TRBJ2-5
V: TRBV13
CDR3: CASSFGGQSETQYF

size: .
D: .
J: TRBJ2-3
V: TRBV6-6
CDR3: CASSPGGTDTQYF

size: .
D: .
J: TRBJ2-1
V: TRBV9
CDR3: CASSVELAEQFF

size: .
D: .
J: TRBJ2-1
V: TRBV29-1
CDR3: CSVLMQSYNEQFF

size: .
D: .
J: TRBJ1-5
V: TRBV19
CDR3: CASSIQGLNQPQHF

size: .
D: .
J: TRBJ2-2
V: TRBV4-1
CDR3: CASSQGQGPGELFF

size: .
D: .
J: TRBJ1-2
V: TRBV5-1
CDR3: CASTPDRGFDYTF

size: .
D: .
J: TRBJ2-3
V: TRBV10-3
CDR3: CAISVQGSTDTQYF

size: .
D: TRBD2
J: TRBJ2-5
V: TRBV19
CDR3: CASSIDRGLAGTQLQYF

size: once
D: TRBD2
J: TRBJ2-3
V: TRBV6-4
CDR3: CASSPIAGAEDTQYF

size: .
D: .
J: TRBJ2-1
V: TRBV6-1
CDR3: CASSEEEGRHEQFF

size: .
D: .
J: TRBJ1-1
V: TRBV14
CDR3: CASSQDFPGTGTEAFF

size: .
D: .
J: TRBJ2-7
V: TRBV4-1
CDR3: CASSSRAGGYEQYF

size: .
D: .
J: TRBJ1-2
V: TRBV7-8
CDR3: CASTSLGTGDDYGYTF

size: once
D: TRBD1
J: TRBJ1-1
V: TRBV4-1
CDR3: CASSAGGMATEAFF

size: .
D: TRBD1
J: TRBJ2-6
V: TRBV19
CDR3: CASSIGTGYSGANVLTF

size: .
D: TRBD1
J: TRBJ2-7
V: TRBV9
CDR3: CASSVRDSHEQYF

size: .
D: TRBD1
J: TRBJ1-4
V: TRBV15
CDR3: CATSPTGLDEKLFF

size: .
D: TRBD2
J: TRBJ2-3
V: TRBV29-1
CDR3: CSVEELGWTSGGTDTQYF

size: few
D: .
J: TRBJ1-1
V: TRBV7-3
CDR3: CASSPGMNTEAFF

size: .
D: .
J: TRBJ1-1
V: TRBV5-1
CDR3: CASSPQENTEAFF

size: .
D: .
J: TRBJ2-3
V: TRBV18
CDR3: CASSPGLNTDTQYF

size: once
D: TRBD2
J: TRBJ2-2
V: TRBV7-3
CDR3: CASSTRGVGNGELFF

size: .
D: .
J: TRBJ2-1
V: TRBV7-3
CDR3: CASSPDYDRDEQFF

size: .
D: .
J: TRBJ1-6
V: TRBV21-1
CDR3: CASVVTGFDYNSPLHF

size: .
D: .
J: TRBJ1-2
V: TRBV9
CDR3: CASSVGQAF

size: .
D: TRBD2
J: TRBJ2-3
V: TRBV27
CDR3: CASSRTSASTDTQYF

size: .
D: .
J: TRBJ2-3
V: TRBV6-5
CDR3: CASSYQGRVGTDTQYF

size: .
D: TRBD1
J: .
V: TRBV7-9
CDR3: CASSLTYTRQGGYEQYF

size: .
D: .
J: TRBJ1-2
V: TRBV5-1
CDR3: CASSLDRADYGYTF

size: .
D: .
J: .
V: TRBV11-2
CDR3: CASSLDGYEQYF

size: .
D: .
J: TRBJ1-1
V: TRBV14
CDR3: CASSRRTEMNTEAFF

size: .
D: TRBD2
J: TRBJ2-1
V: TRBV19
CDR3: CASEAAGLAGGISYNEQFF

size: .
D: TRBD1
J: TRBJ2-7
V: TRBV9
CDR3: CASSVEGQGPDEQYF

size: .
D: .
J: TRBJ2-7
V: TRBV6-5
CDR3: CASRGRDSSYEQYF